These 17 T cell receptor beta chains were sequenced from one sample in a study of response to subunit inactivated influenza vaccine. TCRdb re-called the RT-PCR reads through MiXCR, storing one row per CDR3 protein. The table includes 550,000 to 650,000 distinct CDR3 sequences, around 11% detected once. The material was PBMCs from blood, obtained on the day of vaccination. These receptors were collected from a man over 45 who received an inactivated influenza vaccine.

This chain uses TRBV28 with TRBJ2-5, with TRBD2 matching 10 bases. The CDR3 is 15 amino acids. The trim removed 4 bases at V and 5 bases at J, leaving 7 bases unmatched. Germline lookup yields CDR1 MDHEN and CDR2 SYDVKM. The CDR3 DNA reads TGTGCCAGCAGTTCCCTAGCGGGAGTTTATGAGACCCAGTACTTC. It translates to CASSSLAGVYETQYF.

The V call is TRBV20-1, the J call TRBJ2-6, with 9 bases lining up with TRBD2. V lost 3 bases to trimming and J lost 0 bases; unmatched junction nucleotides: 9. Germline V gene lookup returns CDR1 DFQATT and CDR2 SNEGSKA (reference sequence). This CDR3 is built from 18 residues. In DNA, the CDR3 is TGCAGTGCTAGTGGCGCAAGGCGGGAGGGCTCTGGGGCCAACGTCCTGACTTTC. Its translation: CSASGARREGSGANVLTF.

V usage is TRBV29-1 and J usage is TRBJ1-4, with 9 bases fitting TRBD1. The V gene's germline CDR1 is SQVTM and CDR2 ANQGSEA. CDR3 length equals 14 residues. The trim removed 7 bases at V and 3 bases at J, leaving 6 bases unmatched. CDR3 DNA: TGCAGCGCTAGGGACAGGGCCTCTAATGAAAAACTGTTTTTT. Translated, it gives CSARDRASNEKLFF. The whole variable domain, filled in from reference TRBV29-1 and TRBJ1-4, reads SAVISQKPSRDICQRGTSLTIQCQVDSQVTMMFWYRQQPGQSLTLIATANQGSEATYESGFVIDKFPISRPNLTFSTLTVSNMSPEDSSIYLCSARDRASNEKLFFGSGTQLSVL.

The V and J genes are TRBV29-1 and TRBJ2-2; D uncertain. The V gene lost 4 bases and the J gene lost 6 bases, with 15 bases spanning the gap. From germline, CDR1 is SQVTM and CDR2 ANQGSEA. The CDR3 runs to 14 residues. As DNA, the CDR3 is TGCAGCGTTGCCCCGGGCCCCCCGGCCGGGGAGCTGTTTTTT. Its translation is CSVAPGPPAGELFF.

This clonotype was seen more than once but under ten times. The V gene is TRBV20-1, the J gene TRBJ2-4; D is unresolved. This CDR3 has 13 residues. Germline-derived CDR1 and CDR2 are DFQATT and SNEGSKA (reference sequence). Trimming removed 5 bases from V and 4 bases from J, with 12 bases in between. DNA of the CDR3: TGCAGTGCTCGTCCGGGCCGAAAAAACATTCAGTACTTC. It yields the protein CSARPGRKNIQYF.

V and J are TRBV4-3 and TRBJ2-3; TRBD2 might be the D (5 bases). Germline assignment: CDR1 LGHNA and CDR2 YSLEER. The CDR3 runs 13 residues. V gave up 0 bases and J gave up 7 bases, with 8 bases separating them. CDR3 in amino acids: CASSQDGGYTQYF. Here the CDR3 DNA reads TGCGCCAGCAGCCAAGATGGAGGTTATACGCAGTATTTT.

This clonotype came up a few times. The chain combines TRBV10-1 with TRBJ2-2, with D maybe TRBD1 (7 bases). V gave up 0 bases and J gave up 9 bases, with 11 bases separating them. There are 14 residues in the CDR3. CDR1 is WNHNN, CDR2 SYGVQD, per germline (reference sequence). The DNA for the CDR3 is TGCGCCAGCAGTGAGTCGGGGGGACAGAGGGAGCTGTTTTTT. It encodes CASSESGGQRELFF.

The sample holds a few counts of this clonotype. This chain joins TRBV20-1 and TRBJ1-5; tentatively, D is TRBD1 (6 bases). There are 14 residues in the CDR3. V lost 0 bases and J 4 bases, leaving 10 bases between the germline ends. Germline loops: CDR1 DFQATT, CDR2 SNEGSKA (reference sequence). The chain's CDR3 is CSARESGANQPQHF. The CDR3 nucleotides read TGCAGTGCTAGAGAGTCAGGGGCGAATCAGCCCCAGCATTTT.

This rearrangement joins TRBV12-3 or TRBV12-4 to TRBJ1-4, with D unclear. CDR3 length equals 14 residues. The V gene lost 5 bases and the J gene lost 7 bases, with 14 bases spanning the gap. CDR3 region: CASSLQVAAEKLFF. Here the CDR3 DNA reads TGTGCCAGCAGTCTCCAGGTGGCTGCTGAAAAACTGTTTTTT.

Only a few counts were recorded for this clonotype. The chain recombines TRBV28 with TRBJ2-5; a weak D match, TRBD1 (7 bases). The CDR3 length is 17 residues. Germline V lookup: CDR1 MDHEN, CDR2 SYDVKM. V was pared by 3 bases and J by 5 bases, with 22 bases between. The CDR3 loop is CASSFPTRASGGETQYF. The CDR3 DNA reads TGTGCCAGCAGTTTCCCCACACGCGCTTCAGGGGGGGAGACCCAGTACTTC.

This chain joins TRBV6-4 and TRBJ2-1; unclear D gene. The V and J ends lost 7 bases and 5 bases respectively, with 9 bases between them. The germline V gene has CDR1 MRHNA and CDR2 SNTAGT. This CDR3 spans 12 amino acids. The CDR3 region has the DNA TGTGCCAGCACTGGGCCCGACAATGAGCAGTTCTTC. It yields the protein CASTGPDNEQFF.

The table lists this clonotype with many counts. This chain uses TRBV6-2 or TRBV6-3 with TRBJ1-2, with D tentatively TRBD1 (6 bases). V lost 0 bases to trimming and J lost 7 bases, with 9 bases between them. The CDR3 has 13 amino acids. Germline assignment: CDR1 MNHEY and CDR2 SVGEGT. CDR3 protein: CASSYSAGVGYTF. In nucleotides, the CDR3 is TGTGCCAGCAGTTACTCGGCAGGGGTTGGCTACACCTTC.

The CDR3: CASSRISQGGNGELFF. The CDR3, as DNA: TGCGCCAGCAGCCGAATATCTCAGGGGGGCAACGGGGAGCTGTTTTTT. The rearrangement uses TRBV4-3 and TRBJ2-2; tentative D call: TRBD1 (7 bases). Germline-derived CDR1 and CDR2 are LGHNA and YSLEER. The CDR3 sequence is 16 residues long. Trimming took 4 bases from V and 7 from J, leaving 19 bases between them.

V gene TRBV28 combines with J gene TRBJ2-1; D perhaps matches TRBD1 (5 bases). Trimming removed 3 bases from V and 4 bases from J, with 13 bases in between. This CDR3 is built from 15 residues. The V gene's germline CDR1 is MDHEN and CDR2 SYDVKM. The CDR3 region has the DNA TGTGCCAGCAGTTTTCTCAGGGTCGAATACAATGAGCAGTTCTTC. Translating it yields CASSFLRVEYNEQFF.

This clonotype was seen repeatedly, ten times or more. This chain joins TRBV5-1 and TRBJ2-1; D may be TRBD1 or TRBD2 (5 bases each). The CDR3 covers 14 residues. The ends were cut back, 7 bases at V and 4 bases at J, with 15 bases in the middle. Germline-derived CDR1 and CDR2 are SGHRS and YFSETQ. CDR3 region: CASEKGDSYNEQFF. The CDR3 DNA reads as TGCGCCAGCGAAAAGGGAGACAGTTACAATGAGCAGTTCTTC.

The rearrangement joins TRBV7-9 to TRBJ2-1; no clear D gene. CDR3 length equals 14 residues. Trimming stripped 0 bases from V and 7 bases from J, with 10 bases between. CDR1 is SEHNR and CDR2 is FQNEAQ in the germline V gene (reference sequence). CDR3 in DNA: TGTGCCAGCAGCTTAGCGGGCATGGTTAATGAGCAGTTCTTC. Its translation is CASSLAGMVNEQFF.

V gene TRBV19 combines with J gene TRBJ2-6; no clear D gene. Looked up from germline, CDR1 is LNHDA and CDR2 is SQIVND (reference sequence). This CDR3 is 13 amino acids long. V was clipped by 4 bases and J by 5 bases, with 6 bases between them. In nucleotides, the CDR3 is TGTGCCAGTAGTACCCTCCGGGCCAACGTCCTGACTTTC. Translated, it gives CASSTLRANVLTF.